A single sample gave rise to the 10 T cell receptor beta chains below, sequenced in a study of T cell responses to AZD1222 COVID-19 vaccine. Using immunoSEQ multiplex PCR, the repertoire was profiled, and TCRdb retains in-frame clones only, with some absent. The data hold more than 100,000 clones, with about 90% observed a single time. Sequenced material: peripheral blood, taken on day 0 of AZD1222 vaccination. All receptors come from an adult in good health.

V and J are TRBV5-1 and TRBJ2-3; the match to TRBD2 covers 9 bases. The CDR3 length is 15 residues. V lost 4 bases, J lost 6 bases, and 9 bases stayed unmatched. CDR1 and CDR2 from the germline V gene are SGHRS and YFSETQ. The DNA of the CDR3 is TGCGCCAGCAGCGCGACCGGGACTAGCTGGGATACGCAGTATTTT. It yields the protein CASSATGTSWDTQYF.

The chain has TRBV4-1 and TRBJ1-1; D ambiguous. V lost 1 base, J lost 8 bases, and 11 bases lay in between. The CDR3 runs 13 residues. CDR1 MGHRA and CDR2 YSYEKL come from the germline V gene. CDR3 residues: CASSQVSTGEAFF. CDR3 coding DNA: TGCGCCAGCAGCCAAGTTTCTACGGGAGAAGCTTTCTTT.

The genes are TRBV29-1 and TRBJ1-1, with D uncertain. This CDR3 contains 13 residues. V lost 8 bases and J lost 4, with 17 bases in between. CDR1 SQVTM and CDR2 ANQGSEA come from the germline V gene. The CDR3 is CSSKEQSPTEAFF. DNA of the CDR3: TGCAGCTCAAAAGAGCAGAGTCCCACTGAAGCTTTCTTT. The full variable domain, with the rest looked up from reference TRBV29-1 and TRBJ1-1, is SAVISQKPSRDICQRGTSLTIQCQVDSQVTMMFWYRQQPGQSLTLIATANQGSEATYESGFVIDKFPISRPNLTFSTLTVSNMSPEDSSIYLCSSKEQSPTEAFFGQGTRLTVV.

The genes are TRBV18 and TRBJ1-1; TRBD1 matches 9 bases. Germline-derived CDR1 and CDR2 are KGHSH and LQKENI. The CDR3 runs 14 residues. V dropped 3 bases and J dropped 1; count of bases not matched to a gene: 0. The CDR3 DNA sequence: TGTGCCAGCTCACCGGACAGGGGGAACACTGAAGCTTTCTTT. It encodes CASSPDRGNTEAFF.

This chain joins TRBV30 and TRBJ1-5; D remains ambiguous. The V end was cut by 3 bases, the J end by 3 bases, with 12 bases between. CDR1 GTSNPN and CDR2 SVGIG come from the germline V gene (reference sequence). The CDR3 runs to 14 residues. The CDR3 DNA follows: TGTGCCTGGAGCCCCAGTCTCGTCAATCAGCCCCAGCATTTT. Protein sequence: CAWSPSLVNQPQHF. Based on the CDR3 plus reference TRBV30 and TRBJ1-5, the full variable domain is SQTIHQWPATLVQPVGSPLSLECTVEGTSNPNLYWYRQAAGRGLQLLFYSVGIGQISSEVPQNLSASRPQDRQFILSSKKLLLSDSGFYLCAWSPSLVNQPQHFGDGTRLSIL.

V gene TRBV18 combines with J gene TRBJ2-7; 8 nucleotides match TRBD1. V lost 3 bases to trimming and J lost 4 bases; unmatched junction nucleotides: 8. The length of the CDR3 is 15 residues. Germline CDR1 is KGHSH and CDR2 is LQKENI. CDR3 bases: TGTGCCAGCTCACCCGCCGGGACAGGCGTTTACGAGCAGTACTTC. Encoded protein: CASSPAGTGVYEQYF. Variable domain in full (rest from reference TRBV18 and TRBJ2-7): NAGVMQNPRHLVRRRGQEARLRCSPMKGHSHVYWYRQLPEEGLKFMVYLQKENIIDESGMPKERFSAEFPKEGPSILRIQQVVRGDSAAYFCASSPAGTGVYEQYFGPGTRLTVT.

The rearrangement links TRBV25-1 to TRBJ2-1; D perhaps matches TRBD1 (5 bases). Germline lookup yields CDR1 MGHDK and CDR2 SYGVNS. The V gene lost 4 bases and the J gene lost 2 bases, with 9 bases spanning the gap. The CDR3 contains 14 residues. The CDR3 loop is CASSVTGPYNEQFF. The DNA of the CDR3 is TGTGCCAGCAGTGTTACAGGACCCTACAATGAGCAGTTCTTC.

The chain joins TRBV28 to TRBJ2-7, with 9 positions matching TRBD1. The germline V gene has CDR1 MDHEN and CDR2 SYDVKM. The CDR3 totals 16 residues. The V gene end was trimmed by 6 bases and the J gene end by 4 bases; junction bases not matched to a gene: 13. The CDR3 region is CASRLGGTGNHYEQYF. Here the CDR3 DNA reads TGTGCCAGCAGGCTTGGGGGGACAGGGAACCATTACGAGCAGTACTTC.

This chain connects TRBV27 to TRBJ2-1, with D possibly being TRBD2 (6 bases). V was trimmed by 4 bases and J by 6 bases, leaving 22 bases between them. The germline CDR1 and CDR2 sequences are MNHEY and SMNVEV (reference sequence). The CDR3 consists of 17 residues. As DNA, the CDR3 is TGTGCCAGCAGTTCGCTCATGGGGCGGGGAGGAGGCAATGAGCAGTTCTTC. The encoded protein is CASSSLMGRGGGNEQFF.

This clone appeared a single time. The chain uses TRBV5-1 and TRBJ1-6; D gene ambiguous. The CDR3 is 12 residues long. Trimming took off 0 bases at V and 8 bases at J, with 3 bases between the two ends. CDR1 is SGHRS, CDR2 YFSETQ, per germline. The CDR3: CASSLGDSPLHF. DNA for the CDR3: TGCGCCAGCAGCTTGGGCGATTCACCCCTCCACTTT.